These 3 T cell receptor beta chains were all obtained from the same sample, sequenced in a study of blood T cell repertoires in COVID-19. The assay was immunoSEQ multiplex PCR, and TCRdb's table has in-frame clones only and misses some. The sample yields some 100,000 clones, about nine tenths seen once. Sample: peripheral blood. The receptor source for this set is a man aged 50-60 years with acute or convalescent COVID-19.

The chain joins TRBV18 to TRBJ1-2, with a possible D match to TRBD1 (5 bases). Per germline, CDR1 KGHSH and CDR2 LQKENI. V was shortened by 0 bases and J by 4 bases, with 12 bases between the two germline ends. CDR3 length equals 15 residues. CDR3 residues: CASSPPRQTFYGYTF. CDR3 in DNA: TGTGCCAGCTCACCACCGCGACAGACCTTCTATGGCTACACCTTC.

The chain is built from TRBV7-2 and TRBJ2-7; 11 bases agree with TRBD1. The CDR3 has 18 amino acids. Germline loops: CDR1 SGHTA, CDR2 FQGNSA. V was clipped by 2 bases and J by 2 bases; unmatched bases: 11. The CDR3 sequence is CASSLLPVRTGGAYEQYF. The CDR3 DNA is TGTGCCAGCAGCTTATTGCCCGTTCGGACAGGGGGCGCCTACGAGCAGTACTTC.

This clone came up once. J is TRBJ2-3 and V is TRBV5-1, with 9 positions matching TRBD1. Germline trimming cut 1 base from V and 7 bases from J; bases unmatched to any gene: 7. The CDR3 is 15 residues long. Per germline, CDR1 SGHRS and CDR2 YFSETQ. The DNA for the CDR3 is TGCGCCAGCAGCTTGTCCGGACAGGGGCAAAATACGCAGTATTTT. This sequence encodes CASSLSGQGQNTQYF.